The table lists the clone carrying this T cell receptor (beta chain) with a count of one. Its antigen is as yet unknown. This same CDR3 is encoded by further DNA sequences in the sample. CD45RO-negative, CCR7-positively selected cells formed the naive CD8 fraction, excluding terminally differentiated effector memory CD45RA+ cells. Adult donors, all healthy and HIV-negative, had no recent acute infections or vaccinations. The V gene lost 4 bases and the J gene lost 8 bases, with 14 bases spanning the gap. Germline CDR1 is SGHDN and CDR2 is FVKESK. This CDR3 is built from 13 residues. The entry originates in a study of shared clonotypes between healthy human individuals. Libraries were prepared by immunoSEQ multiplex PCR; TCRdb keeps only in-frame clonotypes and omits some of them. The table has some 2,000,000 clones, 85% to 95% seen once. Study-level results: Clonotypes shared by all four donors outscored non-shared clonotypes in generation probability.

The specimen sequenced was naive CD8+ T cells sorted from blood. The clonotype originates from a man aged 18 to 29 in good health. This chain uses TRBV14 with TRBJ1-1, with D unclear. DNA for the CDR3: TGTGCCAGCAGCCCGGGGAGGAGCACCGAAGCTTTCTTT. Translating gives CASSPGRSTEAFF.